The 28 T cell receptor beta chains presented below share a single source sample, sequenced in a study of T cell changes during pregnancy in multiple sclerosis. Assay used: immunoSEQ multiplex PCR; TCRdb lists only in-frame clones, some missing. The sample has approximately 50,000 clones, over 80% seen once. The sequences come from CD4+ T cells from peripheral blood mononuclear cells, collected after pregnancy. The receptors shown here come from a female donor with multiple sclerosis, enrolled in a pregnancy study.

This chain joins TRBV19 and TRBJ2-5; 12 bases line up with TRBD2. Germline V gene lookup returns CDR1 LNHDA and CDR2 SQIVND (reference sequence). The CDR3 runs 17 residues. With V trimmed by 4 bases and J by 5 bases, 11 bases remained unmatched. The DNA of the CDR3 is TGTGCCAGTAGTACGAGACTAGCGGGAGTGCGTAGCGAGACCCAGTACTTC. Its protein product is CASSTRLAGVRSETQYF.

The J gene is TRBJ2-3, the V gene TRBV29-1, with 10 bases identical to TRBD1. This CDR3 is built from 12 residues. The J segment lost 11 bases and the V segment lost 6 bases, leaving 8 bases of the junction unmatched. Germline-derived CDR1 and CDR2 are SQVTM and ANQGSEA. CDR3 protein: CSVGQGEIRQYF. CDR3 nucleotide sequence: TGCAGCGTCGGACAGGGGGAGATAAGGCAGTATTTT.

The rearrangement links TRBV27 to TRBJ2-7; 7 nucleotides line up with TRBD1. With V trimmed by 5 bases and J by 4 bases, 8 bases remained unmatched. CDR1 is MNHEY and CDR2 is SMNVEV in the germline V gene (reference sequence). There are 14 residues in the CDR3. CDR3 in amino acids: CASSPDRAGYEQYF. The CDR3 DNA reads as TGTGCCAGCAGTCCAGACAGGGCCGGGTACGAGCAGTACTTC.

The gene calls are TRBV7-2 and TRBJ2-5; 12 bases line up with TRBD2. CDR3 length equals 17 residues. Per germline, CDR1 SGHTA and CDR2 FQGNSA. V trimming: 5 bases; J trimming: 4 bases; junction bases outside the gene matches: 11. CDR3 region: CASSPWGLAGQGETQYF. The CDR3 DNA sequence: TGTGCCAGCAGCCCATGGGGACTAGCGGGCCAAGGAGAGACCCAGTACTTC.

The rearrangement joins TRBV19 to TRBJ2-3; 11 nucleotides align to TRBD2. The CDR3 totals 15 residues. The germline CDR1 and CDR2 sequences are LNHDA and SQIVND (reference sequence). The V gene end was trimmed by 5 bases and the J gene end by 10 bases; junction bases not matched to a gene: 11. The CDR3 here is CASSASGTSGFAQYF. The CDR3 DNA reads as TGTGCCAGTAGTGCTTCCGGGACTAGCGGCTTTGCGCAGTATTTT. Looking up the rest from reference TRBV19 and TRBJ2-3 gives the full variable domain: DGGITQSPKYLFRKEGQNVTLSCEQNLNHDAMYWYRQDPGQGLRLIYYSQIVNDFQKGDIAEGYSVSREKKESFPLTVTSAQKNPTAFYLCASSASGTSGFAQYFGPGTRLTVL.

For the CDR3, the DNA is TGTGCCAGCAGCCAAGATTGGGTCGCTAGCGGGAGTACAGATACGCAGTATTTT. Protein product: CASSQDWVASGSTDTQYF. The J gene is TRBJ2-3, the V gene TRBV14, with 10 bases that match TRBD2. Germline trimming cut 0 bases from V and 3 bases from J; bases unmatched to any gene: 9. Per germline, CDR1 SGHDN and CDR2 FVKESK. The CDR3 has 18 amino acids.

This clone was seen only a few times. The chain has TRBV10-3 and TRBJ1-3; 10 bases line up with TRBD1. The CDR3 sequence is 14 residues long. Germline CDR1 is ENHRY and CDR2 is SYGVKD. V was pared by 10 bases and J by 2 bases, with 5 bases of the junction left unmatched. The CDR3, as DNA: TGTGCCACGAGGGACAGGGGAGCTGGAAACACCATATATTTT. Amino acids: CATRDRGAGNTIYF.

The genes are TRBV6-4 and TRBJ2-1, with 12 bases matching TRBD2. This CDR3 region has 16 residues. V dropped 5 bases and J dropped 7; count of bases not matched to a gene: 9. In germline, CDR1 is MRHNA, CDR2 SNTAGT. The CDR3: CASSTLAGGLPNEQFF. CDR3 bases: TGTGCCAGCAGTACACTAGCGGGAGGACTTCCGAATGAGCAGTTCTTC.

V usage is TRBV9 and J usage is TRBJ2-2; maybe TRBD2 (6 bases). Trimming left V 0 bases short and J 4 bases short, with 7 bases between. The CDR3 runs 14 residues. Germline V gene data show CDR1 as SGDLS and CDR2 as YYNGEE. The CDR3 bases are TGTGCCAGCAGCGTAGCGGGAGTCACCGGGGAGCTGTTTTTT. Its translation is CASSVAGVTGELFF.

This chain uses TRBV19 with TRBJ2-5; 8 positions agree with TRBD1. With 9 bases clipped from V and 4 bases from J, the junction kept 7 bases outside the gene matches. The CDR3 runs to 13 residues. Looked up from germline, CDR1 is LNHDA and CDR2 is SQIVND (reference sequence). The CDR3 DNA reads TGTGCCAGCAGCCAGGGGGCACGAGAGACCCAGTACTTC. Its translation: CASSQGARETQYF.

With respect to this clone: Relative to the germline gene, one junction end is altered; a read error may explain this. The CDR3 sequence: CASRAAPGQDYEQYF. DNA of the CDR3: TGTGCTAGCAGAGCGGCTCCGGGACAAGACTACGAGCAGTACTTC. The genes are TRBV7-7 and TRBJ2-7, with a possible D match to TRBD1 (6 bases). Germline V gene data show CDR1 as SSHAT and CDR2 as FNYEAQ (reference sequence). The CDR3 totals 15 residues.

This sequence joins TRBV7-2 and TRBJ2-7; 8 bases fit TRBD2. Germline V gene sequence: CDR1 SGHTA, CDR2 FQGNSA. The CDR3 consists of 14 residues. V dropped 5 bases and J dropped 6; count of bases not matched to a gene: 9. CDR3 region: CASSPQRELPEQYF. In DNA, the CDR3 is TGTGCCAGCAGCCCCCAGCGGGAGCTCCCCGAGCAGTACTTC.

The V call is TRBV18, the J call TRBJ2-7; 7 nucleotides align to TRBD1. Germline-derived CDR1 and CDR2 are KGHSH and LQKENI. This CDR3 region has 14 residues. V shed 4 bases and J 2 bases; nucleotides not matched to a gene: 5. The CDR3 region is CASSLGQVAYEQYF. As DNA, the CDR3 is TGTGCCAGCTCACTAGGACAGGTTGCCTACGAGCAGTACTTC.

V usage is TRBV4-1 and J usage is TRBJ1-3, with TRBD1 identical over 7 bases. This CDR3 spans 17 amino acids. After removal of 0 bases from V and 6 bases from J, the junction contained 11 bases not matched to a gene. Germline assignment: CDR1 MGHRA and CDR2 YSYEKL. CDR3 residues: CASSQDTPTGLANTIYF. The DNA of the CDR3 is TGCGCCAGCAGCCAAGATACCCCGACAGGGTTGGCAAACACCATATATTTT.

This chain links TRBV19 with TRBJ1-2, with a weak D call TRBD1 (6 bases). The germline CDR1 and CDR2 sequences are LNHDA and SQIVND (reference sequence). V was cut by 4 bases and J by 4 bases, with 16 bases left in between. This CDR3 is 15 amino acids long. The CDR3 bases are TGTGCCAGTAGTACGTCCGGACAGAGAGTCTATGGCTACACCTTC. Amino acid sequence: CASSTSGQRVYGYTF.

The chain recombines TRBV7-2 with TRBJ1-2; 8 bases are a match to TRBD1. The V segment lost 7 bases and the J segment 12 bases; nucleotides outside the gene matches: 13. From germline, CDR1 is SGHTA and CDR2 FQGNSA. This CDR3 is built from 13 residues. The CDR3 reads CASNQQGEFFHTF. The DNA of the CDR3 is TGTGCCAGCAACCAACAGGGGGAATTTTTCCACACCTTC.

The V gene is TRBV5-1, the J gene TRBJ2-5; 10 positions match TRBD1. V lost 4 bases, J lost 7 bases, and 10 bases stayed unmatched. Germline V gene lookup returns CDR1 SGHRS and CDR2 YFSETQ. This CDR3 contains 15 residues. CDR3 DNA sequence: TGCGCCAGCAGCCAGAAGGGACAGGGGAGTGGGACCCAGTACTTC. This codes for CASSQKGQGSGTQYF.

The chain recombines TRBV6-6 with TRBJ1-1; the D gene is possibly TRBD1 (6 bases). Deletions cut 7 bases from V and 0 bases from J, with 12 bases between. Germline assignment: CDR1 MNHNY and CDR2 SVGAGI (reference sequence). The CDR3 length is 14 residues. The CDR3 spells CASNNGGLNTEAFF. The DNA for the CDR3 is TGTGCCAGCAATAACGGGGGGCTGAACACTGAAGCTTTCTTT.

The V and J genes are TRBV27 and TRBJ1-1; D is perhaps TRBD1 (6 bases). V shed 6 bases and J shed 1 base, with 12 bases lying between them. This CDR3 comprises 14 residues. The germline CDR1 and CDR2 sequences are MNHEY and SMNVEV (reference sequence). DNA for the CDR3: TGTGCCAGCAGGAAGGGGGTAGGGAACACTGAAGCTTTCTTT. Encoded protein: CASRKGVGNTEAFF.

The CDR3 is CASSLLLAGAGTGELFF. In nucleotides, the CDR3 is TGTGCCAGCAGCTTGCTACTAGCGGGAGCTGGTACCGGGGAGCTGTTTTTT. J is TRBJ2-2 and V is TRBV7-2; TRBD2 matches at 11 bases. This CDR3 is 17 amino acids long. The trim removed 3 bases at V and 5 bases at J, leaving 8 bases unmatched. Germline lookup yields CDR1 SGHTA and CDR2 FQGNSA.

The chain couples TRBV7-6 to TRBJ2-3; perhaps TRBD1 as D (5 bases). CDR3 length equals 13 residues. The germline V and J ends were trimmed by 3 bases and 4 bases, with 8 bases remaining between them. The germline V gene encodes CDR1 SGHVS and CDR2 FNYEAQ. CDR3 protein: CASSFQGPDTQYF. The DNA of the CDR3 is TGTGCCAGCAGCTTCCAGGGCCCAGATACGCAGTATTTT.

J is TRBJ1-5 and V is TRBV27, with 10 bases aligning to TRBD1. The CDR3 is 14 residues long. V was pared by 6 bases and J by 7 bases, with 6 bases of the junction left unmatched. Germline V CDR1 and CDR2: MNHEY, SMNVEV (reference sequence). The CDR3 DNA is TGTGCCAGCAGCCCAGACAGGGGGCAGCAGCCCCAGCATTTT. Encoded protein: CASSPDRGQQPQHF.

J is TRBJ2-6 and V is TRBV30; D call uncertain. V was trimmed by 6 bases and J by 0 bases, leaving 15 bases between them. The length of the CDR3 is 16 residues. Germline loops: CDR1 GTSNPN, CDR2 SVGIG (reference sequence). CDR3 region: CACPMTSISGANVLTF. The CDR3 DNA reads TGTGCCTGCCCGATGACAAGTATCTCTGGGGCCAACGTCCTGACTTTC.

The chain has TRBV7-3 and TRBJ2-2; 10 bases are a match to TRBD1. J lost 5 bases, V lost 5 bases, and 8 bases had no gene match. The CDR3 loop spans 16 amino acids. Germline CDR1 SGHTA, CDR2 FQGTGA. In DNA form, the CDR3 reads TGTGCCAGCAGCATGAGACAGGGGGCCAGAACCGGGGAGCTGTTTTTT. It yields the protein CASSMRQGARTGELFF.

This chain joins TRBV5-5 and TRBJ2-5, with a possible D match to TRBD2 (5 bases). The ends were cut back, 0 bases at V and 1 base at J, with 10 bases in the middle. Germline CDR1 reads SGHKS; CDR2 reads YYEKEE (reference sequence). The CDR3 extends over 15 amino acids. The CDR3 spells CASSLGHGIQETQYF. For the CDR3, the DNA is TGTGCCAGCAGCTTGGGGCACGGGATCCAAGAGACCCAGTACTTC.

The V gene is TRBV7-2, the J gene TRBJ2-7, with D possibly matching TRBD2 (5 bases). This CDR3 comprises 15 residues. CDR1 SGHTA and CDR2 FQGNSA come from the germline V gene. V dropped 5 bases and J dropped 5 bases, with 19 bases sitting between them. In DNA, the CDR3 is TGTGCCAGCAGCACCAATAGGGCTAGCTCGCACGAGCAGTACTTC. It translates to CASSTNRASSHEQYF. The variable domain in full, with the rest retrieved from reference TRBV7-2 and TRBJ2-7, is GAGVSQSPSNKVTEKGKDVELRCDPISGHTALYWYRQSLGQGLEFLIYFQGNSAPDKSGLPSDRFSAERTGGSVSTLTIQRTQQEDSAVYLCASSTNRASSHEQYFGPGTRLTVT.

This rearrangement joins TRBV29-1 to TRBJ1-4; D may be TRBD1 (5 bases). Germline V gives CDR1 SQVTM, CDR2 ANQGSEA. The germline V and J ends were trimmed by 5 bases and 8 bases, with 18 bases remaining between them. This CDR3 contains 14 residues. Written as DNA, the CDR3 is TGCAGCGTTAGTTCCGGGACTGATGGGGAAAAACTGTTTTTT. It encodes CSVSSGTDGEKLFF.

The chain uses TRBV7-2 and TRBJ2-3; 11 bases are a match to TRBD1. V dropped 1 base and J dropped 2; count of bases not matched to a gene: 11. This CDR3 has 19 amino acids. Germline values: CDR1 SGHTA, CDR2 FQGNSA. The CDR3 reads CASSLGTGGAWRNTDTQYF. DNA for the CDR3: TGTGCCAGCAGCTTAGGGACAGGGGGCGCGTGGCGTAACACAGATACGCAGTATTTT.